Each of the 4 T cell receptor beta chains below was sequenced from the same sample in a study of identical twins. Using its own MiXCR run on the 5' RACE reads, TCRdb lists one record per CDR3 protein. The table shows 650,000 to 750,000 distinct CDR3 sequences, with 21% occurring only once. The same data also went into a second study, on T cells expressing NK-cell markers.

What was sequenced was PBMCs. These receptors were collected from a woman aged 18 to 35 in good health.

V gene TRBV6-5 combines with J gene TRBJ2-7; 12 bases are shared with TRBD2. Trimming cost V 4 bases and J 2 bases; bases outside gene matches: 12. The CDR3 has 18 amino acids. CDR1 is MNHEY and CDR2 is SVGAGI in the germline V gene. This CDR3 reads CASSSGASGRAVTYEQYF. The CDR3 DNA reads as TGTGCCAGCAGTTCCGGGGCTAGCGGGAGGGCCGTCACCTACGAGCAGTACTTC.

This clonotype came up a few times. V usage is TRBV12-3 or TRBV12-4 and J usage is TRBJ2-2; 11 bases are shared with TRBD2. The CDR3 has 16 residues. The V segment lost 4 bases and the J segment 7 bases; nucleotides outside the gene matches: 8. CDR3 coding DNA: TGTGCCAGCAGTTCCATAGCGGGGGGGGTTTTCGGGGAGCTGTTTTTT. Amino acids: CASSSIAGGVFGELFF.

This clonotype was seen repeatedly, ten times or more. J is TRBJ1-1 and V is TRBV12-3 or TRBV12-4, with D perhaps TRBD1 (5 bases). V was clipped by 8 bases and J by 6 bases, with 22 bases between them. The CDR3 consists of 15 residues. CDR3 nucleotide sequence: TGTGCCAGCGGAGTGCGTTGGGGCCCCAGCGCTGAAGCTTTCTTT. Its protein product is CASGVRWGPSAEAFF.

The table lists this clonotype with many counts. The chain combines TRBV27 with TRBJ2-2; 8 nucleotides match TRBD1. CDR1 and CDR2 from the germline V gene are MNHEY and SMNVEV (reference sequence). This CDR3 has 16 residues. Trimming cost V 9 bases and J 0 bases; bases outside gene matches: 9. The CDR3 reads CASSYSGQANTGELFF. The CDR3 coding sequence is TGTGCCAGTTCTTATTCGGGACAGGCGAACACCGGGGAGCTGTTTTTT.